These T cell receptor beta chains were read from a single sample in a study of beta chain features in type 1 diabetes. The table came from immunoSEQ multiplex PCR; TCRdb's copy has only in-frame clones and leaves some out. The data contain under 900,000 clones, roughly a sixth of them seen just once; the ten biggest clones take up roughly 0.025%. Sample: naive CD4+ T cells from blood. These receptors all stem from a young woman in good health. The CDR3 runs from the conserved cysteine through the conserved F or W. A D gene is named only where the DNA matches it firmly. Only some rows state a clone size, as once, few, many or a class for expanded clones.

V gene	J gene	clone size	D gene	CDR3 DNA	CDR3 protein
TRBV10-3	TRBJ2-3	NA	NA	TGTGCCATCGGGGGACCAGCCGACATAGCTGACATCACAGATACGCAGTATTTT	CAIGGPADIADITDTQYF
TRBV23-1	TRBJ1-5	few	NA	TGCGCCAGCAGTCAATCGACCGGGCAGGGTGGCAATCAGCCCCAGCATTTT	CASSQSTGQGGNQPQHF
TRBV15	TRBJ2-7	NA	NA	TGTGCCACCAGCAGAGATAACGCGGGTGCCTACGAGCAGTACTTC	CATSRDNAGAYEQYF
TRBV28	TRBJ2-1	few	TRBD1	TGTGCCAGCATAGACAGGGGTTACAATGAGCAGTTCTTC	CASIDRGYNEQFF
TRBV11-3	TRBJ2-5	NA	NA	TGTGCCAGCAGCCTAGGAGTGGGGACCCAGTACTTC	CASSLGVGTQYF
TRBV7-3	TRBJ2-1	few	NA	TGTGCCAGCAGCCGCGATAGGGGCTCCTACAATGAGCAGTTCTTC	CASSRDRGSYNEQFF
TRBV21-1	TRBJ2-2	few	NA	TGTGCCAGCAGCAAAGTTCGACGGACTAGCGGGACCAAAGCCGGGGAGCTGTTTTTT	CASSKVRRTSGTKAGELFF
TRBV7-9	TRBJ2-1	NA	TRBD2	TGTGCCAGCAGCCGTGGACTAGCGGGAATGGTGGGAACATTTAATGAGCAGTTCTTC	CASSRGLAGMVGTFNEQFF
TRBV27	TRBJ1-5	NA	NA	TGTGCCAGCAGTCCCATCGGACAGAGCAATCAGCCCCAGCATTTT	CASSPIGQSNQPQHF
TRBV9	TRBJ2-2	few	TRBD2	TGTGCCAGCACGAGCAGCGGGAGAGCGCCCGGGGAGCTGTTTTTT	CASTSSGRAPGELFF
TRBV18	TRBJ2-6	few	NA	TGTGCCAGCTCACCCTCGGTTTCTTCTGGGGCCAACGTCCTGACTTTC	CASSPSVSSGANVLTF
TRBV7-2	TRBJ2-1	NA	TRBD2	TGTGCCAGCAGCTTAGGGACTAGCGGGAGGATTGAGCAGTTCTTC	CASSLGTSGRIEQFF
TRBV28	TRBJ2-7	NA	NA	TGTGCCAGCAGCGAAGTAGCAGGGAAAAACTCCTACGAGCAGTACTTC	CASSEVAGKNSYEQYF
TRBV7-8	TRBJ1-2	NA	NA	TGTGCCAGCAGCTTAGGGTTAGACAGGACGTATGGCTACACCTTC	CASSLGLDRTYGYTF
TRBV7-6	TRBJ2-1	NA	TRBD2	TGTGCCAGCAGACCCCTTAGCGGGAGAAGCAATGAGCAGTTCTTC	CASRPLSGRSNEQFF
TRBV4-3	TRBJ2-7	NA	NA	TGCGCCAGCAGCCATATACAGGGATACGAGCAGTACTTC	CASSHIQGYEQYF
TRBV5-1	TRBJ2-2	few	NA	TGCGCCAGCAGCACGGGACACCCCGGGGAGCTGTTTTTT	CASSTGHPGELFF
TRBV4-3	TRBJ2-1	few	TRBD2	TGCGCCAGCAGCCAACTCGGGACTAGCGGGAGTTACAATGAGCAGTTCTTC	CASSQLGTSGSYNEQFF
TRBV4-3	TRBJ2-1	NA	TRBD2	TGCGCCAGCAGCCCAGGACTAGCGGGAGGGCCTGTCCATGAGCAGTTCTTC	CASSPGLAGGPVHEQFF
TRBV10-3	TRBJ1-2	NA	NA	TGTGCCATCAGTGGCGCTCCGGGACATATTAACTATGGCTACACCTTC	CAISGAPGHINYGYTF
TRBV5-1	TRBJ2-5	few	TRBD1	TGCGCCAGCGGAGGACAGGGGTTCGGAGAGACCCAGTACTTC	CASGGQGFGETQYF
TRBV18	TRBJ2-7	few	NA	TGTGCCAGCTCACCATATCTAACGGGGCGGGGATCCTACGAGCAGTACTTC	CASSPYLTGRGSYEQYF
TRBV5-1	TRBJ2-2	NA	NA	TGCGCCAGCAGCTCGAACGGGGCGGGACGGCTCACCGGGGAGCTGTTTTTT	CASSSNGAGRLTGELFF
TRBV6-5	TRBJ2-4	NA	TRBD1	TGTGCCAGCAGCCCGTGGGACAGAAAGGACATTCAGTACTTC	CASSPWDRKDIQYF
TRBV15	TRBJ1-1	few	TRBD1	TGTGCCACCAGCAGAGAATCACCCGGGACAGCGAACACTGAAGCTTTCTTT	CATSRESPGTANTEAFF
TRBV11-2	TRBJ2-7	NA	NA	TGTGCCAGCAGCTTAGACTGGGTTAGATTGTCCGAGCAGTACTTC	CASSLDWVRLSEQYF
TRBV28	TRBJ2-1	few	TRBD2	TGTGCCAGCAGTAGAGCGGGAGAGTCCTACAATGAGCAGTTCTTC	CASSRAGESYNEQFF
TRBV4-1	TRBJ1-2	few	NA	TGCGCCAGCAGCCAAGCGGGGTATGGCTACACCTTC	CASSQAGYGYTF
TRBV7-2	TRBJ2-5	few	NA	TGTGCCAGCAGCTTAATGCTAGCGCCACAAGAGACCCAGTACTTC	CASSLMLAPQETQYF
TRBV7-2	TRBJ2-7	once	TRBD2	TGTGCCAGCAGCTTCATAGATAGCGGGAGCCTTTTGTACTTC	CASSFIDSGSLLYF
TRBV28	TRBJ1-4	NA	TRBD1	TGTGCCAGCAGACTACCGGGACAGGGGAATGAAAAACTGTTTTTT	CASRLPGQGNEKLFF
TRBV7-3	TRBJ2-1	NA	TRBD2	TGTGCCAGCAGCTTAACGGGGAAGGGAGGGTTCTACAATGAGCAGTTCTTC	CASSLTGKGGFYNEQFF
TRBV18	TRBJ2-1	few	TRBD2	TGTGCCAGCTCACCACTGGATAGCGGGAGAAATGAGCAGTTCTTC	CASSPLDSGRNEQFF
TRBV28	TRBJ2-1	NA	NA	TGTGCCAGCAGTTTAGCAGGCAGGAGCGTCTACAATGAGCAGTTCTTC	CASSLAGRSVYNEQFF
TRBV19	TRBJ2-2	NA	NA	TGTGCCAGTAGGACAGTTGCGGCGTCCGGGGAGCTGTTTTTT	CASRTVAASGELFF
TRBV18	TRBJ2-1	NA	TRBD2	TGTGCCAGCTCACCGCTAGCGGGCGATTACAGTGAGCAGTTCTTC	CASSPLAGDYSEQFF
TRBV27	TRBJ2-3	NA	NA	TGTGCCAGCAGTCCACAGGGTTGGGGAACCACGCAGTATTTT	CASSPQGWGTTQYF
TRBV5-4	TRBJ1-2	NA	TRBD1	TGTGCCAGCAGCATGACAGGGGGCGGCTACACCTTC	CASSMTGGGYTF
TRBV5-4	TRBJ1-1	few	NA	TGTGCCAGCGGTTCTGGGCGAGGTAGCACTGAAGCTTTCTTT	CASGSGRGSTEAFF
TRBV7-2	TRBJ2-5	NA	NA	TGTGCCAGCAGCCTACTACAGACCCAGTACTTC	CASSLLQTQYF
TRBV19	TRBJ1-4	NA	NA	TGTGCCAGTAACTACCGGGACACAACTAATGAAAAACTGTTTTTT	CASNYRDTTNEKLFF
TRBV5-4	TRBJ1-2	NA	NA	TGTGCCAGCAGCTTGGGGCAGGGGAAGAACTATGGCTACACCTTC	CASSLGQGKNYGYTF
TRBV28	TRBJ2-5	NA	TRBD2	TGTGCCACCAGACTAGCGCAAGAGACCCAGTACTTC	CATRLAQETQYF
TRBV7-9	TRBJ2-6	NA	TRBD2	TGTGCCAGCAGGATTTGGAGGGGAGGGGCTGGGGCCAACGTCCTGACTTTC	CASRIWRGGAGANVLTF
TRBV5-1	TRBJ1-1	few	TRBD1	TGCGCCAGCAGCTTGGGACAGGGATTTGCTTTCTTT	CASSLGQGFAFF
TRBV27	TRBJ1-2	NA	NA	TGTGCCAGCAGCCCTATCAACCGGGGCGGCTACACCTTC	CASSPINRGGYTF
TRBV9	TRBJ2-7	few	NA	TGTGCCAGCAGCGTGGCTATTAGCTCCCACGAGCAGTACTTC	CASSVAISSHEQYF
TRBV18	TRBJ1-5	NA	NA	TGTGCCAGCTCACCAAACCCTACCGGGACCAGCAATCAGCCCCAGCATTTT	CASSPNPTGTSNQPQHF
TRBV7-8	TRBJ2-3	few	NA	TGTGCCAGCAGCCTGGGACCCCCCCTCCGCGATACGCAGTATTTT	CASSLGPPLRDTQYF